These 11 T cell receptor beta chains came from one sample sequenced in a study of blood T cell repertoires in COVID-19. Repertoires were generated with immunoSEQ multiplex PCR, while TCRdb's copy carries only in-frame clones and drops some. The data show some 400,000 clones, 89% seen once. The sequencing sample was made of PBMCs or T cells enriched from blood (not recorded which). The receptors stem from a woman in her 30s who had recovered from COVID-19.

J is TRBJ1-1 and V is TRBV5-8; TRBD1 might be the D (5 bases). The CDR3 totals 13 residues. V lost 3 bases and J 7 bases, leaving 13 bases between the germline ends. Germline V lookup: CDR1 SGHTS, CDR2 YDEGEE. The CDR3 loop is CASSYSGGVEAFF. Written as DNA, the CDR3 is TGTGCCAGCAGCTACTCCGGGGGGGTTGAAGCTTTCTTT.

On this clone: One end of the junction is discordant with germline, which a read error may explain. The V and J genes are TRBV7-3 and TRBJ1-2; TRBD1 might be the D (6 bases). This CDR3 is built from 15 residues. Germline-derived CDR1 and CDR2 are SGHTA and FQGTGA. The CDR3 DNA reads TGTGCCAGCAGCCTAACAGGGAGGGTGTACTATGGCTACACCTTC. Translating gives CASSLTGRVYYGYTF.

This clone appeared once. The genes are TRBV11-2 and TRBJ1-6, with 8 bases that match TRBD1. The length of the CDR3 is 14 residues. V gave up 1 base and J gave up 8 bases; unmatched junction bases: 1. Germline lookup yields CDR1 SGHAT and CDR2 FQNNGV. CDR3 coding DNA: TGTGCCAGCAGCTTAGCAGGGGGCGATTCACCCCTCCACTTT. This encodes CASSLAGGDSPLHF.

The CDR3 region has the DNA TGCAGCGTGTCCAGGGGGACTGGTCTTGGAAAACTGTTTTTT. Protein product: CSVSRGTGLGKLFF. This sequence joins TRBV29-1 and TRBJ1-4; 7 nucleotides line up with TRBD1. This CDR3 region has 14 residues. Losses at the gene ends were 6 bases for V and 10 bases for J; bases not matched to a gene: 14. Germline lookup yields CDR1 SQVTM and CDR2 ANQGSEA. Using reference TRBV29-1 and TRBJ1-4 for the parts outside the CDR3, the full variable domain is SAVISQKPSRDICQRGTSLTIQCQVDSQVTMMFWYRQQPGQSLTLIATANQGSEATYESGFVIDKFPISRPNLTFSTLTVSNMSPEDSSIYLCSVSRGTGLGKLFFGSGTQLSVL.

The chain joins TRBV18 to TRBJ1-1; TRBD1 might be the D (5 bases). The CDR3 spans 13 residues. V lost 2 bases and J lost 5, with 9 bases in between. Germline CDR1 KGHSH, CDR2 LQKENI. CDR3 sequence reads: CASSPDSRTEAFF. CDR3 nucleotide sequence: TGTGCCAGCTCACCAGACAGTAGGACTGAAGCTTTCTTT. Using reference TRBV18 and TRBJ1-1 for the parts outside the CDR3, the full variable domain is NAGVMQNPRHLVRRRGQEARLRCSPMKGHSHVYWYRQLPEEGLKFMVYLQKENIIDESGMPKERFSAEFPKEGPSILRIQQVVRGDSAAYFCASSPDSRTEAFFGQGTRLTVV.

V and J are TRBV28 and TRBJ2-5; 9 nucleotides line up with TRBD2. The CDR3 runs to 15 residues. The V and J ends lost 6 bases and 2 bases, in that order; junction bases with no gene match: 7. Germline V gene lookup returns CDR1 MDHEN and CDR2 SYDVKM. The CDR3 protein is CASSLAGGRQETQYF. CDR3 coding DNA: TGTGCCAGCAGCCTTGCGGGGGGGCGGCAAGAGACCCAGTACTTC.

The chain employs TRBV19 and TRBJ2-1; D might be TRBD1 (6 bases). The CDR3 length is 15 residues. The V and J ends lost 4 bases and 2 bases respectively, with 12 bases between them. Per the germline V gene, CDR1 is LNHDA and CDR2 is SQIVND (reference sequence). Written as DNA, the CDR3 is TGTGCCAGTAGTAGGACGACAGGCGCCTACAATGAGCAGTTCTTC. Translation: CASSRTTGAYNEQFF.

This CDR3 is CASSHGGAANEKLFF. The CDR3 DNA reads as TGTGCCAGCAGCCATGGAGGGGCGGCTAATGAAAAACTGTTTTTT. The chain couples TRBV3-1 (or the pseudogene TRBV3-2) to TRBJ1-4; D might be TRBD1 (5 bases). Germline values: CDR1 LGHDT, CDR2 YNNKEL (reference sequence). Trimming took 3 bases from V and 3 from J, leaving 11 bases between them. The CDR3 spans 15 residues.

The V call is TRBV5-1, the J call TRBJ2-3; 7 bases agree with TRBD1. The CDR3 is 13 amino acids. Unmatched junction bases numbered 3, after V lost 6 bases and J lost 2 bases. Germline V gives CDR1 SGHRS, CDR2 YFSETQ. As DNA, the CDR3 is TGCGCCAGCACGGGACAGAACACAGATACGCAGTATTTT. This translates into CASTGQNTDTQYF.

This clone was picked up one time. J is TRBJ2-7 and V is TRBV7-9, with 7 bases lining up with TRBD2. The length of the CDR3 is 13 residues. CDR1 and CDR2 (germline): SEHNR, FQNEAQ (reference sequence). V dropped 6 bases and J dropped 7; count of bases not matched to a gene: 9. The CDR3 reads CASSTTSPWEQYF. The CDR3 region has the DNA TGTGCCAGCAGTACGACTAGCCCGTGGGAGCAGTACTTC.

This chain uses TRBV19 with TRBJ2-5; TRBD1 agrees at 10 bases. The V segment lost 5 bases and the J segment 3 bases; nucleotides outside the gene matches: 3. Looked up from germline, CDR1 is LNHDA and CDR2 is SQIVND (reference sequence). The CDR3 totals 14 residues. The CDR3 loop is CASSPGTGEETQYF. The CDR3 nucleotides are TGTGCCAGTAGTCCCGGGACAGGGGAAGAGACCCAGTACTTC.